This section outlines one T cell receptor beta chain sequence together with its context. Its specificity is not known. The repertoire was sequenced with immunoSEQ multiplex PCR; TCRdb's copy has only in-frame clones and lacks some. The sample records about 94,000 clones, 85% being singletons. The CDR3 is made up of 16 amino acids. The data originate from a study of T cell responses to AZD1222 COVID-19 vaccine. Whole-study results and caveats: Baseline antibody screening turned up just a handful of seropositive AZD1222 recipients. Mostly white British, mostly female donors; authors suggested clonal diversity may be underestimated. After two AZD1222 doses, spike-specific TCR breadth and depth rose versus day 0. Nearly half of the spike-specific TCRs reportedly recognize variant regions that carry no mutations.

The chain carries TRBV12-1 and TRBJ2-3; the table's D call, TRBD1, has no DNA check behind it. TRBV12-1 is listed as a pseudogene. This TCR was recovered from an adult who received the AZD1222 COVID-19 vaccine. The specimen was peripheral blood, collected 28 days after the second AZD1222 dose. CDR3 in amino acids: CASSFVAGGDEDTQYF. The CDR3 DNA sequence: TGTGCCAGCAGCTTTGTCGCAGGGGGCGATGAAGATACGCAGTATTTT.